The T cell receptor (beta chain) under discussion was sequenced for a study of T-cell memory formation after mild COVID-19 (dated by TCRdb to the early 2020s). For the study in its entirety: Most TCR sequence clusters were specific to one of the two donors. T-cell clones expanding and contracting after mild COVID-19 in a couple of donors were tracked by longitudinal TCRalpha and TCRbeta repertoire sequencing. Two young, previously healthy adult volunteers made up the cohort, one male and one female.

The run used an Illumina NovaSeq 6000. TCRalpha and TCRbeta cDNA libraries were built by 5'RACE with constant-segment primers, adding sample barcodes and unique molecular identifiers. Trizol reagent was used to extract RNA from every sample. The libraries were amplified in two PCR steps, and the second step added a second sample barcode and Illumina TruSeq adapters. Libraries were sequenced on an Illumina NovaSeq with 2 x 150 bp paired-end reads. The authors' pipeline ran thus. With migec v1.2.7, reads were demultiplexed and then collapsed into UMI-guided consensus sequences. With mixcr v2.1.11, UMI consensuses were aligned to TRA and TRB V and J templates and assembled into clonotypes. A clonotype was counted as expanded or contracted only if both edgeR and NoisET called the change significant, with noise models trained on biological replicates. For edgeR calls, the cutoffs were a false discovery rate-adjusted p below 0.01 and a log2 fold-change threshold of 1. PCA with hierarchical clustering of max-normalized trajectories of the 1000 most abundant clonotypes was used as exploratory dynamics analysis. The CD4 or CD8 phenotype of responding clones was assigned using the separately sequenced CD4+ and CD8+ repertoires. TCRdb reprocessing: public reads trimmed at Q25 with fastp, clones called with MiXCR, in-frame beta chains kept. For every CDR3 protein sequence, its rows merge into one entry that carries the most common genes and DNA. None of the V and J calls come from the authors' own analysis; TCRdb made them. Counted in this sample were 400,000 or so distinct CDR3 sequences; 20% of them appeared once. The top ten clonotypes cover roughly 8.4% of the sample.

The paper's findings and limits, for the study overall: The study included only a couple of mild cases, and larger cohorts that include severe cases with pre-infection samples were judged to be necessary. SARS-CoV-2 specificity of the second-wave clones peaking on day 37 was not confirmed. Contracting CD4+ clones turned up mainly in the CM and EM memory subsets, whereas EMRA was where CD8+ clones were enriched. The detection of some responding clones in pre-infection memory suggests that pre-existing cross-reactive memory T cells joined the SARS-CoV-2 response. Clones contracting from day 15 to 85 had balanced CD4/CD8 phenotypes, while a second wave expanding from day 15 to 37 was biased towards CD4+.

With respect to this clonotype: The antigen it recognizes is unknown. Base qualities were left out, and no much larger clone turns up one base away.

Ficoll-Paque density gradient centrifugation was used to isolate PBMCs. From cysteine to phenylalanine, the CDR3 is 17 amino acids long. The retained sequence is limited to the CDR3, 51 bases, with the frame set at the first base. V sheds 5 bases and J sheds 0 bases, leaving 16 bases between their ends. The rearrangement joined TRBV12-3 or TRBV12-4 to TRBJ2-2, with no confident D gene call. Sequencing was performed on PBMCs or a T cell subset sorted from them (not recorded which). The sequence was collected from an adult woman who had mild COVID-19 (a few samples of this study predate the infection). The sample titles of this study are shuffled in the database, so cell type and time point are left out; the donor was told from shared clones. The CDR3: CASSTPDHLANTGELFF. The DNA is as follows: TGTGCCAGCAGTACTCCCGATCACCTTGCGAACACCGGGGAGCTGTTTTTT.